These 19 T cell receptor beta chains share one sample of origin, sequenced in a study of CD8 T cells in Susac syndrome. RNA was extracted with the RNeasy kit, and a quantity of about 0.45 to 1 ug was reverse transcribed using random hexamers. Each CDR3 protein is one row after TCRdb ran MiXCR on the immunoSEQ multiplex PCR reads. This table has approximately 190,000 distinct CDR3 sequences, around 95% appearing once. Material: CD4+ T cells from PBMCs. These receptors were obtained from a human donor with Susac syndrome.

CDR3 in amino acids: CASSLVGGAQETQYF. Written as DNA, the CDR3 is TGTGCCAGCAGCCTTGTTGGGGGTGCCCAAGAGACCCAGTACTTC. The J gene is TRBJ2-5, the V gene TRBV7-2; perhaps D is TRBD1 or TRBD2 (5 bases each). The CDR3 totals 15 residues. Trimming stripped 5 bases from V and 1 base from J, with 14 bases between. Germline V gene data show CDR1 as SGHTA and CDR2 as FQGNSA.

J is TRBJ2-3 and V is TRBV3-1, with 11 bases aligning to TRBD2. J gave up 6 bases and V 0 bases, and 8 bases lay outside the gene matches. This CDR3 comprises 17 residues. The V gene's germline CDR1 is LGHDT and CDR2 YNNKEL (reference sequence). The chain's CDR3 is CASSQDPASGGRDTQYF. For the CDR3, the DNA is TGTGCCAGCAGCCAAGATCCCGCTAGCGGGGGGCGGGATACGCAGTATTTT.

The rearrangement uses TRBV12-3 or TRBV12-4 and TRBJ1-1; tentatively, D is TRBD1 (5 bases). V lost 3 bases to trimming and J lost 5 bases, with 10 bases between them. The CDR3 runs 13 residues. CDR3 in DNA: TGTGCCAGCAGTTTGGAGGGGTGGACTGAAGCTTTCTTT. This encodes CASSLEGWTEAFF.

V is TRBV27 and J is TRBJ2-3, with TRBD2 matching 10 bases. With V trimmed by 3 bases and J by 9 bases, 12 bases remained unmatched. The CDR3 has 16 amino acids. The germline V gene encodes CDR1 MNHEY and CDR2 SMNVEV (reference sequence). CDR3 bases: TGTGCCAGCAGTTTCCGTCTAGCGGGGGCGCGGGACACGCAGTATTTT. Protein sequence: CASSFRLAGARDTQYF.

J is TRBJ2-7 and V is TRBV7-9, with 9 bases matching TRBD1. Losses at the gene ends were 2 bases for V and 1 base for J; bases not matched to a gene: 6. The CDR3 consists of 16 residues. Germline CDR1 SEHNR, CDR2 FQNEAQ (reference sequence). DNA of the CDR3: TGTGCCAGCAGCTTAAGGTCGGGACAGGGTTCCTACGAGCAGTACTTC. It codes for CASSLRSGQGSYEQYF. The entire variable domain, with the rest obtained from reference TRBV7-9 and TRBJ2-7, is as follows: DTGVSQNPRHKITKRGQNVTFRCDPISEHNRLYWYRQTLGQGPEFLTYFQNEAQLEKSRLLSDRFSAERPKGSFSTLEIQRTEQGDSAMYLCASSLRSGQGSYEQYFGPGTRLTVT.

The chain joins TRBV11-2 to TRBJ2-3, with D unclear. V lost 2 bases, J lost 2 bases, and 11 bases lay in between. Germline CDR1 and CDR2: SGHAT and FQNNGV. The CDR3 totals 15 residues. CDR3 sequence (DNA): TGTGCCAGCAGCTTACTAGTCCGATCCACAGATACGCAGTATTTT. Translation gives CASSLLVRSTDTQYF.

In nucleotides, the CDR3 is TGTGCCAGCAGTTACTCGGCAGGTGGCTATGGCTACACCTTC. Amino acid sequence: CASSYSAGGYGYTF. The V call is TRBV6-5, the J call TRBJ1-2, with no clear D. CDR3 length equals 14 residues. Looked up from germline, CDR1 is MNHEY and CDR2 is SVGAGI. V dropped 0 bases and J dropped 4 bases, with 9 bases sitting between them.

The CDR3, as DNA: TGTGCCAGCAGAGTGGTTTCGGAGACCCAGTACTTC. It specifies CASRVVSETQYF. The V gene is TRBV7-9, the J gene TRBJ2-5; D is undetermined. Between the trimmed V and J ends, which lost 6 bases and 5 bases, there was a span of 10 bases. Germline-derived CDR1 and CDR2 are SEHNR and FQNEAQ (reference sequence). The CDR3 runs to 12 residues.

The chain is built from TRBV30 and TRBJ1-6; D remains unclear. In germline, CDR1 is GTSNPN, CDR2 SVGIG (reference sequence). This CDR3 is 13 amino acids long. The germline V and J ends were trimmed by 5 bases and 7 bases, with 12 bases remaining between them. CDR3 in amino acids: CAWHWSENSPLHF. In DNA, the CDR3 is TGTGCCTGGCATTGGTCAGAGAATTCACCCCTCCACTTT.

CDR3 sequence reads: CASSQLGTAQPYEQYF. CDR3 nucleotides: TGTGCCAGCAGCCAACTTGGGACAGCCCAACCCTACGAGCAGTACTTC. This chain links TRBV14 with TRBJ2-7; 7 bases align to TRBD1. CDR3 length: 16 residues. Germline CDR1 reads SGHDN; CDR2 reads FVKESK. Trimming took 2 bases from V and 2 from J; bases not matched to a gene: 9.

This chain links TRBV19 with TRBJ1-5; TRBD1 agrees at 10 bases. The germline V gene encodes CDR1 LNHDA and CDR2 SQIVND (reference sequence). This CDR3 is built from 15 residues. V dropped 8 bases and J dropped 2; count of bases not matched to a gene: 6. CDR3: CASATGTGGNQPQHF. CDR3 DNA sequence: TGTGCCAGTGCTACCGGGACAGGGGGCAATCAGCCCCAGCATTTT.

This chain joins TRBV6-8 and TRBJ2-7, with D hard to call. The CDR3 totals 12 residues. Deletions cut 7 bases from V and 7 bases from J, with 14 bases between. From germline, CDR1 is MNHGY and CDR2 SAAAGT. The CDR3 spells CASTKTSGEQYF. The CDR3, as DNA: TGTGCCAGCACCAAGACGTCCGGGGAGCAGTACTTC.

This clonotype has just one count. At one boundary the junction diverges from the germline segment, which might be a read error. This chain links TRBV7-2 with TRBJ2-7; D gene uncertain. The germline V gene has CDR1 SGHTA and CDR2 FQGNSA. The CDR3 is 12 residues long. The CDR3 protein is CASSLDPDSQHF. DNA for the CDR3: TGTGCCAGCAGCTTAGATCCCGACTCCCAACACTTC. Supplemented by reference TRBV7-2 and TRBJ2-7, the full variable domain reads GAGVSQSPSNKVTEKGKDVELRCDPISGHTALYWYRQSLGQGLEFLIYFQGNSAPDKSGLPSDRFSAERTGGSVSTLTIQRTQQEDSAVYLCASSLDPDSQHFGPGTRLTVT.

This clonotype occurred once. The J gene is TRBJ2-5, the V gene TRBV11-1, with TRBD2 as a possible D gene (7 bases). In germline, CDR1 is SGHAT, CDR2 FQDESV (reference sequence). The CDR3 sequence is 14 residues long. Trimming removed 2 bases at V and 7 bases at J, with 14 bases between. The CDR3 region has the DNA TGTGCCAGCAGCTTAAAGGGGGGGCCCGGGACCCAGTACTTC. Protein sequence: CASSLKGGPGTQYF.

The chain uses TRBV7-9 and TRBJ2-3; D is ambiguous. This CDR3 has 13 amino acids. CDR1 SEHNR and CDR2 FQNEAQ come from the germline V gene (reference sequence). Trimming removed 4 bases from V and 8 bases from J, with 13 bases in between. CDR3 in amino acids: CASSSDLAATQYF. The DNA for the CDR3 is TGTGCCAGCAGCTCGGACCTCGCCGCTACGCAGTATTTT.

CDR3 DNA sequence: TGCAGTGCCAGGAGCTCTTCGGATTCACCCCTCCACTTT. Protein sequence: CSARSSSDSPLHF. The rearrangement joins TRBV20-1 to TRBJ1-6, with D unresolved. The CDR3 runs 13 residues. V lost 6 bases and J lost 8, with 14 bases in between. The V gene's germline CDR1 is DFQATT and CDR2 SNEGSKA (reference sequence).

The gene calls are TRBV6-6 and TRBJ2-3; D remains unclear. CDR1 is MNHNY, CDR2 SVGAGI, per germline (reference sequence). The germline V and J ends were trimmed by 5 bases and 3 bases, with 6 bases remaining between them. The length of the CDR3 is 12 residues. The CDR3 here is CASSERTDTQYF. CDR3 DNA sequence: TGTGCCAGCAGTGAGAGAACAGATACGCAGTATTTT.

In this sample, this clonotype turned up once. The chain is built from TRBV20-1 and TRBJ1-3; D possibly corresponds to TRBD1 (6 bases). This CDR3 region has 12 residues. Trimming stripped 6 bases from V and 2 bases from J, with 8 bases between. The germline gives CDR1 DFQATT, CDR2 SNEGSKA (reference sequence). The CDR3 coding sequence is TGCAGTGCCCAGGGGCCTGGAAACACCATATATTTT. Translating it yields CSAQGPGNTIYF.

The V gene is TRBV6-5, the J gene TRBJ1-6, with TRBD1 matching over 8 bases. This CDR3 region has 15 residues. Germline CDR1 and CDR2: MNHEY and SVGAGI. V shed 4 bases, J shed 6 bases, and the junction held 5 bases outside the gene matches. The CDR3 bases are TGTGCCAGCAGTTCGACAGGGGACCCTAATTCACCCCTCCACTTT. Its translation is CASSSTGDPNSPLHF.